Described below is a single T cell receptor beta chain sequence and its context. Its antigen is not identified. A single record per CDR3 protein comes from TCRdb applying MiXCR to the multiplex PCR reads. Among about 140,000 distinct CDR3 sequences listed, approximately 32% were seen once. The entry originates in a study of breast tumors, draining lymph nodes, adjacent tissues. Overall study findings and caveats: The data were judged consistent with most tumor T cells coming from lymph node and expanding in tumor. Compared with lymph nodes, tumors were less diverse; compared with nontumor tissue, more.

Samples came from axillary lymph nodes draining the breast cancer. The CDR3 consists of 13 residues. V dropped 6 bases and J dropped 8; count of bases not matched to a gene: 2. CDR1 is LNHDA and CDR2 is SQIVND in the germline V gene (reference sequence). This clonotype was sampled from a female donor with breast cancer. Some clones in this sample may be carry-over from other donors' samples. The sequencing input was axillary lymph node tissue. This chain uses TRBV19 with TRBJ1-6; 9 nucleotides agree with TRBD1. Here the CDR3 reads CASRGQGDSPLHF. The CDR3 DNA sequence: TGTGCCAGTAGGGGACAGGGTGATTCACCCCTCCACTTT.